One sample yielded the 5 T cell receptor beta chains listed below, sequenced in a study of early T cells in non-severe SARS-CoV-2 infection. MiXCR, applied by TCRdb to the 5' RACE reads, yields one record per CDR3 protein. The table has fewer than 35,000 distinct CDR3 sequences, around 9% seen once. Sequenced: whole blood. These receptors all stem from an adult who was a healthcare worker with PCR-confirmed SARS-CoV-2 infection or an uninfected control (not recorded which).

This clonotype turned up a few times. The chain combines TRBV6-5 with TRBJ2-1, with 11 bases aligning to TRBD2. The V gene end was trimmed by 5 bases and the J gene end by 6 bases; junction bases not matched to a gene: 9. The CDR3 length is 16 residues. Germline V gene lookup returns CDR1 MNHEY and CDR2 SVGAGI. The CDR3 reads CASSPLLAGGPNEQFF. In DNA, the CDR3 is TGTGCCAGCAGTCCACTTCTAGCGGGGGGCCCCAATGAGCAGTTCTTC.

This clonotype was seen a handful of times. This chain's CDR3 is CSVEGWTGTREQYF. The DNA of the CDR3 is TGCAGCGTTGAAGGCTGGACAGGGACTAGGGAGCAGTACTTC. The rearrangement links TRBV29-1 to TRBJ2-7; tentatively, D is TRBD1 or TRBD2 (8 bases each). Looked up from germline, CDR1 is SQVTM and CDR2 is ANQGSEA. This CDR3 region has 14 residues. Trimming removed 1 base at V and 7 bases at J, with 17 bases between.

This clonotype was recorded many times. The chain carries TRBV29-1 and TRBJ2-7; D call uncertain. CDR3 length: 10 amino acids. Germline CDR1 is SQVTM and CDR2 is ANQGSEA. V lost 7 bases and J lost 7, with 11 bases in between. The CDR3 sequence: CSAEDIEQYF. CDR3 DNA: TGCAGCGCCGAAGATATTGAGCAGTACTTC.

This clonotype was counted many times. The CDR3 DNA sequence: TGTGCCAGCAGCTTAGTTGTTCGGGGGGCGCCGGGCTATGGCTACACCTTC. It is translated as CASSLVVRGAPGYGYTF. The rearrangement links TRBV7-8 to TRBJ1-2; maybe TRBD1 (6 bases). Germline values: CDR1 SGHVS, CDR2 FQNEAQ. Trimming removed 1 base at V and 4 bases at J, with 19 bases between. The CDR3 covers 17 residues.

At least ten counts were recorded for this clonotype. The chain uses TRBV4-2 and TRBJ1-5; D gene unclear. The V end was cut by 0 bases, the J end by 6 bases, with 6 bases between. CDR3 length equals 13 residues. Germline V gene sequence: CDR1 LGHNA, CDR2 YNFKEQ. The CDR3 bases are TGTGCCAGCAGCCAAGAAAGAGGTCAGCCCCAGCATTTT. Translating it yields CASSQERGQPQHF.